A single TCR beta chain is shown here with its context. The target of this receptor is not known. Base qualities are missing; no much larger clone stands one base away. This entry belongs to a study of brain T cells in children with intractable seizures (dated by TCRdb to the early 2020s). About the study as a whole: A NanoString immunology panel was first used to screen resected brain tissue from 40 to 55 pediatric epilepsy surgery cases for immune gene transcripts. Of the roughly 12 selected surgery cases, pre-surgery blood was also sequenced for eight, so four had brain tissue only.

The intended sense of this specimen's time point label: resected brain tissue, or blood drawn just prior to surgery. Surgery cases with the highest brain T cell transcript signatures were selected for TCR beta chain sequencing of brain tissue and, where available, blood. Before surgery, patients had received at least one anti-epileptic drug. The TCR-sequenced patients were children whose drug-resistant epilepsy was caused by tuberous sclerosis complex, focal cortical dysplasia, Rasmussen encephalitis or hemimegalencephaly. Bulk genomic DNA was extracted from unsorted brain tissue and whole blood with the Monarch genomic DNA purification kit. Beyond this particular receptor, the publication reports: The patients' HCMV serostatus was not known, and viral specificity was inferred solely from CDR3 sequence similarity. Because sequencing depth was different between pre-surgery and post-surgery blood, clones absent from the pre-surgery sample may reflect undersampling.

V loses 3 bases of germline sequence and J loses 7 bases, and the interval between the two ends is 10 bases. There are 14 amino acids in the CDR3, from cysteine to phenylalanine inclusive. Of the read, only the CDR3 DNA is kept; its 42 bases are in frame from base 1. CDR1 and CDR2 are drawn from the germline V gene (reference sequence): SEHNR, FQNEAQ. The immunoSEQ assay was applied to genomic DNA to generate the TCR beta chain sequences. Per the original workflow: Any CDR3 sequence that did not begin with the conserved framework cysteine at position 104 was removed by hand. To get clonality, the normalized Shannon's Diversity Index was subtracted from one, giving values from 0 (maximal diversity) to 1 (oligoclonal). To check whether a given CDR3 had different frequencies in two samples, for example brain versus blood, chi-squared comparison-of-proportions tests were used. Public clonotypes were found through immuneACCESS searches, while the VDJdb browser was used to judge similarity to known antiviral clonotypes. The table was pulled from immuneACCESS by TCRdb, which kept in-frame rearrangements only. Such tables lose some clones; where checked, under half of the loss comes from unresolved V genes, and the rest has no known cause. For V, J and clone size, that table is used; D and trimming come from the DNA. The sample table holds fewer than 50,000 clones, of which 75% to 95% were seen once. In total, the top ten clones hold approximately 6% of the sample.

The sequence links TRBV7-9 to TRBJ1-6, with no confidently assigned D gene. This clonotype was sampled from a girl between 2 and 10 years old with tuberous sclerosis and intractable seizures. Sequences were derived from peripheral blood, sampled at surgery. The CDR3 corresponds to CASSFSLSNSPLHF. Read as DNA, the sequence is TGTGCCAGCAGCTTTTCCCTCTCAAATTCACCCCTCCACTTT.